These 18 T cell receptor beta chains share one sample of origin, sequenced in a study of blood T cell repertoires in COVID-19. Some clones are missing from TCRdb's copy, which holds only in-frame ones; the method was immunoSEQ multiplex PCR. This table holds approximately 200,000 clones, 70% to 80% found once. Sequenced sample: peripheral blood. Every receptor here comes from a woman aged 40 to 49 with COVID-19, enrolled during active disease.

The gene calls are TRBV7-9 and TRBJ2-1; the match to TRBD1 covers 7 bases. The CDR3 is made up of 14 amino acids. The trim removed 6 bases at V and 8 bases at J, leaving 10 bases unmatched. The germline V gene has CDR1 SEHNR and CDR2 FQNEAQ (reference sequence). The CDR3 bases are TGTGCCAGCAGGCCACGGGACAGTGTGCATGAGCAGTTCTTC. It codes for CASRPRDSVHEQFF.

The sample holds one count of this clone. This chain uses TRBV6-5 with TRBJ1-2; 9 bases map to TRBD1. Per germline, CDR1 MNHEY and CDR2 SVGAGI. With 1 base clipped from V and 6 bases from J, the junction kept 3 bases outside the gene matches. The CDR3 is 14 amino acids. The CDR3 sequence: CASSYLQGANGYTF. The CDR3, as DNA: TGTGCCAGCAGTTACTTACAGGGGGCAAATGGCTACACCTTC.

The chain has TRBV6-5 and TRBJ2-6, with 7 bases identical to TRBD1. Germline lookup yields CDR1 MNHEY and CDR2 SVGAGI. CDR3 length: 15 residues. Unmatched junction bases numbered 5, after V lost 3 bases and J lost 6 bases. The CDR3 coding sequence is TGTGCCAGCAGTTATTACAGGGGCGAGGCCAACGTCCTGACTTTC. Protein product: CASSYYRGEANVLTF.

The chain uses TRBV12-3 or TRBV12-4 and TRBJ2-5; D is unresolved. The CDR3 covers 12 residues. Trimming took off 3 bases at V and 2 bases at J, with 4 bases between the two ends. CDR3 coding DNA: TGTGCCAGCAGTTTGTTACAAGAGACCCAGTACTTC. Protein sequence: CASSLLQETQYF.

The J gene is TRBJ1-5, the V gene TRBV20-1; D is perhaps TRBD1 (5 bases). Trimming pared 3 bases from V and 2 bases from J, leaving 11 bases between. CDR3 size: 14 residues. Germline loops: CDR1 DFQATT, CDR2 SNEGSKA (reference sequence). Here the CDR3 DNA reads TGCAGTGCTAGTCCCCAAGGGGGCAATCAGCCCCAGCATTTT. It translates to CSASPQGGNQPQHF.

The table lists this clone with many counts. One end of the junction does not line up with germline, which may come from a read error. The CDR3 region is CSVANGGRSSF. The DNA of the CDR3 is TGCAGCGTTGCCAACGGGGGAAGGAGTAGCTTC. The chain uses TRBV29-1 and TRBJ2-7; a weak D match, TRBD2 (6 bases). This CDR3 comprises 11 residues. CDR1 and CDR2 (germline): SQVTM, ANQGSEA.

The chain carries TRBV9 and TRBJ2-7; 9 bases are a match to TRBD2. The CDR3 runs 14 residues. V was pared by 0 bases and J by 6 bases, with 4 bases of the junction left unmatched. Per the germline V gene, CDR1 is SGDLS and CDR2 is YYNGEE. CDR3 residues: CASSVGGLAGEQYF. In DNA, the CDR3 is TGTGCCAGCAGCGTAGGGGGACTAGCAGGCGAGCAGTACTTC. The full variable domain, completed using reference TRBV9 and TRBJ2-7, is DSGVTQTPKHLITATGQRVTLRCSPRSGDLSVYWYQQSLDQGLQFLIQYYNGEERAKGNILERFSAQQFPDLHSELNLSSLELGDSALYFCASSVGGLAGEQYFGPGTRLTVT.

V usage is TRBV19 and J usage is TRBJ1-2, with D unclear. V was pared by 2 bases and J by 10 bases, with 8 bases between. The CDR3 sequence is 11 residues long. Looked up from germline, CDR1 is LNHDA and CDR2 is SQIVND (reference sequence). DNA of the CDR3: TGTGCCAGTAGTATAAGGGAGACCTACACCTTC. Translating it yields CASSIRETYTF. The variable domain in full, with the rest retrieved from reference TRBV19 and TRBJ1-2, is DGGITQSPKYLFRKEGQNVTLSCEQNLNHDAMYWYRQDPGQGLRLIYYSQIVNDFQKGDIAEGYSVSREKKESFPLTVTSAQKNPTAFYLCASSIRETYTFGSGTRLTVV.

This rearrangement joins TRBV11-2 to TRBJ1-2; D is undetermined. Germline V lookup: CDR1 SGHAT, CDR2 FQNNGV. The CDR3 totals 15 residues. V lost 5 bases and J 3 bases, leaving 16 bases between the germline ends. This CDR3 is CASSTLFVPDYGYTF. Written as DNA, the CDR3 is TGTGCCAGCAGCACCCTATTCGTACCCGACTATGGCTACACCTTC.

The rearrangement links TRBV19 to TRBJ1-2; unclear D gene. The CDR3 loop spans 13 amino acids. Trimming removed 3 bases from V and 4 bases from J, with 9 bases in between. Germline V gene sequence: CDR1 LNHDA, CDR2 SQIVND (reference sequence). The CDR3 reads CASSMGLFYGYTF. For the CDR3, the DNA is TGTGCCAGTAGTATGGGCCTGTTCTATGGCTACACCTTC. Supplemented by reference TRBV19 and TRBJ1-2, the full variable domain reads DGGITQSPKYLFRKEGQNVTLSCEQNLNHDAMYWYRQDPGQGLRLIYYSQIVNDFQKGDIAEGYSVSREKKESFPLTVTSAQKNPTAFYLCASSMGLFYGYTFGSGTRLTVV.

The CDR3 reads CASSPVGLAGGASEYF. Written as DNA, the CDR3 is TGTGCCAGTAGTCCGGTGGGACTAGCGGGAGGGGCCTCCGAGTACTTC. The chain carries TRBV19 and TRBJ2-4, with 16 bases fitting TRBD2. Germline CDR1 is LNHDA and CDR2 is SQIVND (reference sequence). With V trimmed by 5 bases and J by 14 bases, 12 bases remained unmatched. The CDR3 has 16 residues.

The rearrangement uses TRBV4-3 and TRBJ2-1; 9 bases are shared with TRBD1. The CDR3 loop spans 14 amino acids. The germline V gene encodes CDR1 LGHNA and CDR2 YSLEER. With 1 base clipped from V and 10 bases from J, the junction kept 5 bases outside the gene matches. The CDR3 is CASSQGQGVWEQFF. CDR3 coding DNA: TGCGCCAGCAGCCAAGGACAGGGGGTTTGGGAGCAGTTCTTC.

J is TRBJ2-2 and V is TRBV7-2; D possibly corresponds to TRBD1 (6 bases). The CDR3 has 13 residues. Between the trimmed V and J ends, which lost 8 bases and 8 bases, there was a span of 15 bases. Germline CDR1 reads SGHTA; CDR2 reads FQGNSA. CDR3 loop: CASGYRATGELFF. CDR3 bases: TGTGCCAGCGGCTACAGGGCAACGGGGGAGCTGTTTTTT.

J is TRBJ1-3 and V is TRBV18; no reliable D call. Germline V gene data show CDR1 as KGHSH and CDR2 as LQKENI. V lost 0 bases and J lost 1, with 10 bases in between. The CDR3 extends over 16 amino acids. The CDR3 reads CASSPPGLGSGNTIYF. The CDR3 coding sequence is TGTGCCAGCTCACCACCCGGACTTGGATCTGGAAACACCATATATTTT.

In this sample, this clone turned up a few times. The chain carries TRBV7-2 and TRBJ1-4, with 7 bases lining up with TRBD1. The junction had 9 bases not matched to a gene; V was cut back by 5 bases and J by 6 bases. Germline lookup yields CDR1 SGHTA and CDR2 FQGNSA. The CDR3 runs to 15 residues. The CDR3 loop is CASSRAGGSDEKLFF. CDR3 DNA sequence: TGTGCCAGCAGCCGGGCAGGGGGTAGTGATGAAAAACTGTTTTTT. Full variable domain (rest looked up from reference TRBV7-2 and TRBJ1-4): GAGVSQSPSNKVTEKGKDVELRCDPISGHTALYWYRQSLGQGLEFLIYFQGNSAPDKSGLPSDRFSAERTGGSVSTLTIQRTQQEDSAVYLCASSRAGGSDEKLFFGSGTQLSVL.

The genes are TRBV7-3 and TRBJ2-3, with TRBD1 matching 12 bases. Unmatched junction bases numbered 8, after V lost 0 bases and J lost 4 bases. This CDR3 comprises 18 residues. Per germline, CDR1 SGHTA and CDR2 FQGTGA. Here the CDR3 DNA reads TGTGCCAGCAGCTTAACAGCTCCGGGACAGGGGGCCGCAGATACGCAGTATTTT. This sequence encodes CASSLTAPGQGAADTQYF.

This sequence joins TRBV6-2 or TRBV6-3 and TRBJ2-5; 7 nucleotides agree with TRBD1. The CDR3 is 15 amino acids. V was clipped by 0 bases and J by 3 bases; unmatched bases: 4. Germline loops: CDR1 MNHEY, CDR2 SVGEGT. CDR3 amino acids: CASSYSGGSKETQYF. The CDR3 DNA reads TGTGCCAGCAGTTACTCAGGGGGCTCGAAAGAGACCCAGTACTTC.

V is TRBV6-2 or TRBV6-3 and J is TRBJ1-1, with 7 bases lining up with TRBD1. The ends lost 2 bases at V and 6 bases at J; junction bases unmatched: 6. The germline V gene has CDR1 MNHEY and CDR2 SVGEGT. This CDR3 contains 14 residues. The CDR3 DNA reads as TGTGCCAGCAGTTACGAACTTGGGACAGCTGAAGCTTTCTTT. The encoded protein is CASSYELGTAEAFF.